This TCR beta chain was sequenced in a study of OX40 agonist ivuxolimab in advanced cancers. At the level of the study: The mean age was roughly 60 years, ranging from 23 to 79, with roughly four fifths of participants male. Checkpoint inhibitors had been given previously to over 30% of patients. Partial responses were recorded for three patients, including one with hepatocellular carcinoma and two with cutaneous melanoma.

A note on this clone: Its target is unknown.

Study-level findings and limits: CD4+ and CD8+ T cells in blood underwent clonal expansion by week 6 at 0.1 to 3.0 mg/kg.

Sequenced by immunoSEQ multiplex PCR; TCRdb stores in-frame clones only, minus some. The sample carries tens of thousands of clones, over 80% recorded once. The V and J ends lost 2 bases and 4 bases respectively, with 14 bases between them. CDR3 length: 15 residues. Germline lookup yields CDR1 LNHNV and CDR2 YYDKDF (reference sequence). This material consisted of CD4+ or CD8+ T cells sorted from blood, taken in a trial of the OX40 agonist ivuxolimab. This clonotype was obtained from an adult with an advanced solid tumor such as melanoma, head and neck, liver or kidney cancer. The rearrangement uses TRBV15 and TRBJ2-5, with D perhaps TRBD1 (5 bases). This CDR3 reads CATSRRQLKGETQYF. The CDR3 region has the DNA TGTGCCACCAGCAGACGACAGCTAAAGGGAGAGACCCAGTACTTC.